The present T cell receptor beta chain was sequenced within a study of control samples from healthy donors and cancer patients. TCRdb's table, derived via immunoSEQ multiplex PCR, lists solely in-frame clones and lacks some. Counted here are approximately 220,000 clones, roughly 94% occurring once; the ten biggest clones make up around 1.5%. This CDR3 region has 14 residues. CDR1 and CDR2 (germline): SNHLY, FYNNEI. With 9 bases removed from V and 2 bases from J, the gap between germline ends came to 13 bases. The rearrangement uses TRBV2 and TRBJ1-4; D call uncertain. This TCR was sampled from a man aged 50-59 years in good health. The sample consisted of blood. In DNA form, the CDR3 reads TGTGCCAGTTCCCAAGTCGCGACTAATGAAAAACTGTTTTTT. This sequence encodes CASSQVATNEKLFF.